The 4 T cell receptor beta chains below all came from one sample that was sequenced in a study of T cells in Graves' hyperthyroidism and ophthalmopathy. Authors of the study amplified TCR beta CDR3 regions from RNA transcripts. HTBI primers were the set used in a first-round RT-PCR of the TCR CDR3. TCRdb processed the multiplex PCR reads anew with MiXCR; each CDR3 protein has one entry. The sample holds approximately 640,000 distinct CDR3 sequences, roughly 16% seen once. The specimen was blood. All receptors come from a woman aged 25 to 45 with Graves' hyperthyroidism.

This clonotype was observed once. This sequence may be a read error, since a much larger clone differs from it by one base. J is TRBJ1-1 and V is TRBV11-3; TRBD1 might be the D (6 bases). Germline assignment: CDR1 SGHNT and CDR2 YENEEA. This CDR3 is built from 15 residues. CDR3 sequence: CASGLEAGVWTEAFF. CDR3 bases: TGTGCCAGCGGCTTGGAAGCAGGGGTTTGGACTGAAGCTTTCTTT.

This clonotype has a count of ten or more. This chain connects TRBV12-3 or TRBV12-4 to TRBJ2-4; 10 nucleotides line up with TRBD2. This CDR3 has 16 residues. The V segment lost 3 bases and the J segment 4 bases; nucleotides outside the gene matches: 6. For the CDR3, the DNA is TGTGCCAGCAGTTTGGAAGCGGGGGGGACAAAAAACATTCAGTACTTC. This sequence encodes CASSLEAGGTKNIQYF.

J is TRBJ2-5 and V is TRBV20-1, with TRBD1 as a possible D gene (5 bases). CDR1 and CDR2 (germline): DFQATT, SNEGSKA (reference sequence). V lost 2 bases and J lost 2, with 9 bases in between. The CDR3 runs 13 residues. The CDR3 loop reads CSARKGPQETQYF. The DNA of the CDR3 is TGCAGTGCTAGAAAGGGGCCACAAGAGACCCAGTACTTC.

Many counts were recorded for this clonotype. The V and J genes are TRBV28 and TRBJ1-1; D is unresolved. From germline, CDR1 is MDHEN and CDR2 SYDVKM. V lost 1 base, J lost 1 base, and 13 bases lay in between. This CDR3 spans 16 amino acids. The CDR3 DNA reads TGTGCCAGCAGTTTATTGCTTGGACGGAGGAACACTGAAGCTTTCTTT. It is translated as CASSLLLGRRNTEAFF.